The 13 T cell receptor beta chains below were found in one sample sequenced in a study of T cell repertoires in cytomegalovirus infection. TCRdb fed the reads into MiXCR, producing one record per CDR3 protein. The sample gives under 600,000 distinct CDR3 sequences, approximately 15% of which show up once; 20% to 30% is in the top ten. The source material was CD8+ T cells from PBMCs. These receptors came from a human donor in good health (CMV status not recorded). Some clones in this sample may be carry-over from other donors' samples.

The sample holds a few counts of this clonotype. This chain connects TRBV27 to TRBJ1-5; D gene uncertain. V was trimmed by 4 bases and J by 0 bases, leaving 7 bases between them. The CDR3 is made up of 14 amino acids. Germline CDR1 MNHEY, CDR2 SMNVEV (reference sequence). The CDR3 DNA follows: TGTGCCAGCAGTTCCGACACTAGCAATCAGCCCCAGCATTTT. Translation gives CASSSDTSNQPQHF.

This chain connects TRBV12-3 or TRBV12-4 to TRBJ1-2, with D unresolved. V lost 3 bases and J 3 bases, leaving 8 bases between the germline ends. There are 13 residues in the CDR3. The CDR3 reads CASSFSSHYGYTF. The CDR3 DNA reads TGTGCCAGCAGTTTTAGCAGCCACTATGGCTACACCTTC.

On this clonotype itself: This CDR3 is missing its conserved last phenylalanine or tryptophan, likely due to a read error. This chain links TRBV10-3 with TRBJ2-7; 8 bases map to TRBD1. There are 16 residues in the CDR3. Trimming removed 3 bases from V and 7 bases from J; junction bases left unmatched: 14. Germline CDR1 reads ENHRY; CDR2 reads SYGVKD. Here the CDR3 reads CAISDWAGGSSGEQYL. The CDR3 nucleotides are TGTGCCATCAGTGACTGGGCAGGGGGCAGCTCAGGGGAGCAGTACTTA.

Only a few counts were recorded for this clonotype. CDR3 region: CASRLGAGRVDTQYF. Here the CDR3 DNA reads TGTGCCAGCAGACTCGGAGCGGGAAGGGTTGATACGCAGTATTTT. The chain carries TRBV6-5 and TRBJ2-3; 7 nucleotides agree with TRBD2. CDR1 is MNHEY and CDR2 is SVGAGI in the germline V gene. Trimming at V came to 6 bases and at J to 6 bases, leaving 12 bases not matched to a gene. This CDR3 has 15 amino acids.

In its sample, this clonotype was seen many times. The CDR3 is CASLGRETEAFF. In nucleotides, the CDR3 is TGTGCCAGCCTGGGGAGGGAGACTGAAGCTTTCTTT. The rearrangement joins TRBV12-3 or TRBV12-4 to TRBJ1-1; D not resolved. V lost 8 bases to trimming and J lost 5 bases, with 12 bases between them. This CDR3 contains 12 residues.

This clonotype occurred a few times. V usage is TRBV5-8 and J usage is TRBJ2-5; possibly TRBD2 for D (6 bases). V lost 4 bases and J 1 base, leaving 14 bases between the germline ends. The CDR3 runs to 15 residues. Germline V gene lookup returns CDR1 SGHTS and CDR2 YDEGEE. CDR3 sequence (DNA): TGTGCCAGCAGCCCCAGGACTAAGTCCCAAGAGACCCAGTACTTC. Amino acids: CASSPRTKSQETQYF.

Ten or more counts support this clonotype. V is TRBV7-9 and J is TRBJ2-7; 11 nucleotides line up with TRBD2. CDR1 and CDR2 from the germline V gene are SEHNR and FQNEAQ (reference sequence). The CDR3 has 15 amino acids. Unmatched junction bases numbered 5, after V lost 2 bases and J lost 5 bases. The CDR3 region is CASSLQTSGADEQYF. CDR3 DNA: TGTGCCAGCAGCTTACAGACTAGCGGGGCTGACGAGCAGTACTTC.

In its sample, this clonotype was seen many times. This chain joins TRBV7-3 and TRBJ1-5; 9 bases are shared with TRBD1. V shed 5 bases and J 0 bases; nucleotides not matched to a gene: 20. The CDR3 is made up of 21 amino acids. The V gene's germline CDR1 is SGHTA and CDR2 FQGTGA. CDR3 coding DNA: TGTGCCAGCAGCGCCCGGTCCCGGGACAGGGTCCCCCTTCCTAGCAATCAGCCCCAGCATTTT. Protein sequence: CASSARSRDRVPLPSNQPQHF.

V usage is TRBV19 and J usage is TRBJ1-1, with 7 bases lining up with TRBD1. Germline trimming cut 5 bases from V and 7 bases from J; bases unmatched to any gene: 10. Germline V gene lookup returns CDR1 LNHDA and CDR2 SQIVND (reference sequence). CDR3 length: 14 amino acids. CDR3 loop: CASSSNRQGFEAFF. DNA for the CDR3: TGTGCCAGTAGTTCTAACCGACAGGGATTTGAAGCTTTCTTT.

The V gene is TRBV10-3, the J gene TRBJ2-7, with a possible D match to TRBD2 (6 bases). The CDR3 covers 14 residues. Between the trimmed V and J ends, which lost 0 bases and 2 bases, there was a span of 8 bases. Germline values: CDR1 ENHRY, CDR2 SYGVKD. The CDR3 DNA sequence: TGTGCCATCAGTGAGTCGGGCGGGACCTACGAGCAGTACTTC. Residues: CAISESGGTYEQYF.

Details on this clonotype: A much larger clone differs from this one at a single base, so this may be a read error. No conserved phenylalanine or tryptophan is present at the end of the CDR3, so a read error is the likely explanation. This rearrangement joins TRBV4-1 to TRBJ2-1; D is unresolved. V dropped 1 base and J dropped 10 bases, with 14 bases sitting between them. Germline loops: CDR1 MGHRA, CDR2 YSYEKL. CDR3 length: 14 residues. In DNA, the CDR3 is TGCGCCAGCAGCCAAGGTAGACTCTCAGGAGAGCAGTTCTTA. Protein: CASSQGRLSGEQFL.

This chain links TRBV30 with TRBJ2-7; TRBD2 aligns across 13 bases. The CDR3 is 17 amino acids. Germline loops: CDR1 GTSNPN, CDR2 SVGIG (reference sequence). The J segment lost 3 bases and the V segment lost 1 base, leaving 9 bases of the junction unmatched. Here the CDR3 DNA reads TGTGCCTGGAGTGAGGGACTAGCGGGACCCGGGGGCTACGAGCAGTACTTC. It is translated as CAWSEGLAGPGGYEQYF.

The chain links TRBV7-9 to TRBJ2-1; 7 bases line up with TRBD2. The CDR3 loop spans 16 amino acids. Germline values: CDR1 SEHNR, CDR2 FQNEAQ (reference sequence). The junction had 10 bases not matched to a gene; V was cut back by 5 bases and J by 3 bases. This chain's CDR3 is CASSPRTSLNYNEQFF. The CDR3 coding sequence is TGTGCCAGCAGCCCCAGGACTAGTTTGAACTACAATGAGCAGTTCTTC.